What follows are 7 T cell receptor beta chains derived from one specimen sequenced in a study of T-cell memory formation after mild COVID-19. TCRdb fed the 5' RACE reads into MiXCR, producing one record per CDR3 protein. This table holds some 210,000 distinct CDR3 sequences, more than 25% found once. Specimen: PBMCs or a T cell subset sorted from them (not recorded which). The receptors stem from an adult woman who had mild COVID-19 (a few samples of this study predate the infection). Cell type and time point are not known.

The V call is TRBV7-2, the J call TRBJ2-3; a possible D gene is TRBD1 (6 bases). This CDR3 comprises 15 residues. The germline V gene encodes CDR1 SGHTA and CDR2 FQGNSA. The V end lost 5 bases, the J end lost 2 bases, and 14 bases lay between the germline ends. The CDR3 reads CASSPTGLPTDTQYF. The DNA of the CDR3 is TGTGCCAGCAGCCCGACAGGCCTCCCCACAGATACGCAGTATTTT.

This clonotype was detected only a few times. The chain combines TRBV12-3 or TRBV12-4 with TRBJ2-5; a possible D gene is TRBD1 (6 bases). With 0 bases removed from V and 7 bases from J, the gap between germline ends came to 12 bases. The CDR3 is 14 amino acids. Written as DNA, the CDR3 is TGTGCCAGCAGTTTAGCGAGGGGGTGGGCGACCCAGTACTTC. This translates into CASSLARGWATQYF.

The chain combines TRBV9 with TRBJ2-3; D gene uncertain. With 0 bases removed from V and 0 bases from J, the gap between germline ends came to 8 bases. In germline, CDR1 is SGDLS, CDR2 YYNGEE. This CDR3 region has 15 residues. The CDR3 region is CASSVDRSSTDTQYF. Here the CDR3 DNA reads TGTGCCAGCAGCGTAGACCGGTCGAGCACAGATACGCAGTATTTT.

V usage is TRBV4-1 and J usage is TRBJ2-7, with TRBD1 identical over 9 bases. Trimming at V came to 4 bases and at J to 8 bases, leaving 21 bases not matched to a gene. The CDR3 is 18 residues long. CDR1 MGHRA and CDR2 YSYEKL come from the germline V gene. DNA for the CDR3: TGCGCCAGCAGCCCCAGGGCCCCGGGACAGGGAATGTACGTACAGCAGTACTTC. This sequence encodes CASSPRAPGQGMYVQQYF.

The V and J genes are TRBV7-3 and TRBJ2-7; 7 bases align to TRBD2. Losses at the gene ends were 2 bases for V and 5 bases for J; bases not matched to a gene: 6. Germline V lookup: CDR1 SGHTA, CDR2 FQGTGA. The CDR3 is 14 amino acids. In nucleotides, the CDR3 is TGTGCCAGCAGCTTAGCGGGGGAAGGGGACGAGCAGTACTTC. Protein: CASSLAGEGDEQYF.

The V gene is TRBV6-2 or TRBV6-3, the J gene TRBJ2-3; TRBD1 aligns across 10 bases. Germline trimming cut 5 bases from V and 5 bases from J; bases unmatched to any gene: 4. The CDR3 is 14 amino acids. Germline loops: CDR1 MNHEY, CDR2 SVGEGT. Here the CDR3 reads CASSPGQGIDTQYF. The CDR3 DNA follows: TGTGCCAGCAGTCCGGGACAGGGGATAGATACGCAGTATTTT.

The chain carries TRBV4-3 and TRBJ2-1; 11 nucleotides match TRBD2. This CDR3 comprises 18 residues. In germline, CDR1 is LGHNA, CDR2 YSLEER. Germline trimming cut 0 bases from V and 4 bases from J; bases unmatched to any gene: 8. The CDR3 sequence is CASSQDDSGRAPYNEQFF. The CDR3 DNA is TGCGCCAGCAGCCAAGACGATAGCGGGAGGGCCCCGTACAATGAGCAGTTCTTC.